This T cell receptor (beta chain) was recovered during a study of control samples from healthy donors and cancer patients. TCRdb's copy holds only in-frame clones and misses some; the assay was immunoSEQ multiplex PCR. The profile shows more than 100,000 clones, over 75% of them singletons. The sequenced sample consisted of blood. This receptor was obtained from a man aged 18 to 30 in good health.

CDR3: CASSPYRQGRATNEKLFF. The CDR3, as DNA: TGTGCCAGCTCACCCTACCGGCAGGGGAGGGCAACTAATGAAAAACTGTTTTTT. The chain recombines TRBV18 with TRBJ1-4, with D possibly being TRBD1 (6 bases). Trimming removed 3 bases from V and 0 bases from J, with 17 bases in between. In germline, CDR1 is KGHSH, CDR2 LQKENI. There are 18 residues in the CDR3.